The subject of this entry is one T cell receptor beta chain. Its antigen is currently unknown. This specimen belongs to a study of OX40 agonist ivuxolimab in advanced cancers. Study conclusions and caveats: Nonresponders included some who also had low normalized T-cell clonal expansion. Compared with CD4+, CD8+ T cells on average had more expanded clones.

TCRdb's copy holds only in-frame clones and misses some; the assay was immunoSEQ multiplex PCR. The table includes approximately 90,000 clones, approximately 85% detected once. Germline-derived CDR1 and CDR2 are SGHNT and YENEEA. The CDR3 loop spans 14 amino acids. Trimming took 0 bases from V and 4 from J, leaving 7 bases between them. The sequences come from CD4+ or CD8+ T cells sorted from blood, collected in a trial of the OX40 agonist ivuxolimab. The clonotype was recovered from an adult with an advanced solid tumor such as melanoma, head and neck, liver or kidney cancer. The chain is built from TRBV11-3 and TRBJ2-1; D gene ambiguous. The CDR3 DNA follows: TGTGCCAGCAGCTTAGAGTACGGGTACAATGAGCAGTTCTTC. Its translation is CASSLEYGYNEQFF. The variable domain in full, with the rest retrieved from reference TRBV11-3 and TRBJ2-1, is EAGVVQSPRYKIIEKKQPVAFWCNPISGHNTLYWYLQNLGQGPELLIRYENEEAVDDSQLPKDRFSAERLKGVDSTLKIQPAELGDSAVYLCASSLEYGYNEQFFGPGTRLTVL.